This entry lists 7 T cell receptor beta chains sequenced from one sample in a study of T-cell reconstitution after alpha-beta-depleted transplantation in children listed by TCRdb under 2016. To prepare the library, PCR was applied. Sequencing instrument: Illumina HiSeq 2500. Molecular barcoding was employed in the preparation of TCR libraries, with unique molecular identifiers being used to normalize TCRbeta repertoire quantification. TCRdb reprocessing: public reads trimmed at Q25 with fastp, clones called with MiXCR, in-frame beta chains kept. Under each unique CDR3 protein, matching rows form one entry showing the most common genes and DNA. For this sample the table gives about 870,000 distinct CDR3 sequences, of which around 15% were detected only once. Jointly, the top ten make up roughly 5% of the sample. The intended sense of this specimen's treatment or condition label: allogeneic hematopoietic cell transplantation with graft depleted of TCRalphabeta T cells and CD19 B cells.

The material sequenced was PBMCs, mostly from graft donor cells, taken 360 days after TCRalphabeta/CD19-depleted stem cell transplant. All receptors come from a male patient younger than 18 who had a stem cell transplant for acute lymphoblastic leukemia, so the T cells may come from the graft donor.

The chain joins TRBV5-1 to TRBJ2-1; 13 nucleotides align to TRBD2. V dropped 6 bases and J dropped 6; count of bases not matched to a gene: 3. Germline V gene sequence: CDR1 SGHRS, CDR2 YFSETQ. This CDR3 has 14 residues. This chain's CDR3 is CASMTSGRFNEQFF. CDR3 sequence (DNA): TGCGCCAGCATGACTAGCGGGAGGTTCAATGAGCAGTTCTTC.

The chain employs TRBV4-1 and TRBJ2-5, with D tentatively TRBD2 (7 bases). Trimming pared 6 bases from V and 2 bases from J, leaving 22 bases between. Germline V gene lookup returns CDR1 MGHRA and CDR2 YSYEKL. This CDR3 region has 17 residues. In nucleotides, the CDR3 is TGCGCCAGCAGACGGGGGGCACGCTGGACTAATCAAGAGACCCAGTACTTC. It yields the protein CASRRGARWTNQETQYF.

This chain connects TRBV7-9 to TRBJ1-2, with TRBD1 matching over 7 bases. The CDR3 runs to 14 residues. Germline V gives CDR1 SEHNR, CDR2 FQNEAQ (reference sequence). The V and J ends lost 5 bases and 7 bases, in that order; junction bases with no gene match: 10. The CDR3 loop reads CASSPRTGFGGYTF. The DNA for the CDR3 is TGTGCCAGCAGCCCTCGGACAGGCTTTGGTGGCTACACCTTC.

This clonotype was counted at least ten times. The chain employs TRBV24-1 and TRBJ2-1, with TRBD2 identical over 10 bases. CDR3 length: 17 residues. Germline CDR1 reads KGHDR; CDR2 reads SFDVKD. V was pared by 3 bases and J by 2 bases, with 6 bases of the junction left unmatched. The CDR3 is CATSDRWTSGTYNEQFF. DNA of the CDR3: TGTGCCACCAGTGATCGATGGACTAGCGGAACCTACAATGAGCAGTTCTTC.

This chain links TRBV5-1 with TRBJ2-3; the match to TRBD1 covers 8 bases. The CDR3 is made up of 17 amino acids. The trim removed 4 bases at V and 1 base at J, leaving 11 bases unmatched. Germline CDR1 reads SGHRS; CDR2 reads YFSETQ. The CDR3: CASSTPDRGGGTDTQYF. For the CDR3, the DNA is TGCGCCAGCAGCACCCCTGACAGGGGTGGGGGCACAGATACGCAGTATTTT.

This clonotype has a handful of counts. The chain combines TRBV18 with TRBJ2-1; the match to TRBD2 covers 8 bases. This CDR3 is built from 15 residues. From germline, CDR1 is KGHSH and CDR2 LQKENI. The J segment lost 7 bases and the V segment lost 3 bases, leaving 8 bases of the junction unmatched. This chain's CDR3 is CASSPPPGGMNEQFF. DNA for the CDR3: TGTGCCAGCTCACCGCCCCCGGGAGGGATGAATGAGCAGTTCTTC.

This clonotype showed up just a few times. The chain carries TRBV3-1 and TRBJ1-5; D not resolved. Per germline, CDR1 LGHDT and CDR2 YNNKEL (reference sequence). The germline V and J ends were trimmed by 4 bases and 0 bases, with 10 bases remaining between them. This CDR3 has 15 amino acids. CDR3 DNA sequence: TGTGCCAGCAGCCGGAACAGTGATAGCAATCAGCCCCAGCATTTT. Translated: CASSRNSDSNQPQHF.